This T cell receptor (beta chain) was sequenced in a study of radiotherapy plus CTLA-4 blockade in lung cancer. The CDR3 loop spans 16 amino acids. V dropped 5 bases and J dropped 5 bases, with 24 bases sitting between them. Germline V gene lookup returns CDR1 GTSNPN and CDR2 SVGIG (reference sequence). Clones were read by immunoSEQ multiplex PCR, and TCRdb kept only the in-frame ones, dropping some. The sample carries around 55,000 clones, about 80% recorded once. The receptor was isolated from a human donor with non-small cell lung cancer whose response to radiotherapy plus ipilimumab could not be evaluated. The sample in question was peripheral blood, obtained from a patient treated with radiotherapy plus ipilimumab. The chain employs TRBV30 and TRBJ2-5, with a weak D call TRBD2 (6 bases). CDR3 protein: CAWSAGTPPGMETQYF. CDR3 bases: TGTGCCTGGTCCGCGGGGACCCCCCCTGGGATGGAGACCCAGTACTTC. Full variable domain (outside the CDR3, taken from reference TRBV30 and TRBJ2-5): SQTIHQWPATLVQPVGSPLSLECTVEGTSNPNLYWYRQAAGRGLQLLFYSVGIGQISSEVPQNLSASRPQDRQFILSSKKLLLSDSGFYLCAWSAGTPPGMETQYFGPGTRLLVL.